This T cell receptor (beta chain) was obtained from a study of shared clonotypes between healthy human individuals. Those who donated were healthy HIV-negative adults, with no recent acute infections or vaccinations reported. V was shortened by 0 bases and J by 2 bases, with 10 bases between the two germline ends. Germline V gene lookup returns CDR1 LNHNV and CDR2 YYDKDF (reference sequence). This CDR3 has 16 amino acids. Assay used: immunoSEQ multiplex PCR; TCRdb lists only in-frame clones, some missing. The table includes some 1.5 million clones, around 98% detected once. J is TRBJ2-2 and V is TRBV15, with unresolved D. The sample comprised naive CD4+ T cells sorted from blood. The subset here: CD45RA+ positively selected. This TCR came from a man aged 30 to 39 in good health. The chain's CDR3 is CATSRDYGVNTGELFF. CDR3 in DNA: TGTGCCACCAGCAGAGATTACGGAGTAAACACCGGGGAGCTGTTTTTT.